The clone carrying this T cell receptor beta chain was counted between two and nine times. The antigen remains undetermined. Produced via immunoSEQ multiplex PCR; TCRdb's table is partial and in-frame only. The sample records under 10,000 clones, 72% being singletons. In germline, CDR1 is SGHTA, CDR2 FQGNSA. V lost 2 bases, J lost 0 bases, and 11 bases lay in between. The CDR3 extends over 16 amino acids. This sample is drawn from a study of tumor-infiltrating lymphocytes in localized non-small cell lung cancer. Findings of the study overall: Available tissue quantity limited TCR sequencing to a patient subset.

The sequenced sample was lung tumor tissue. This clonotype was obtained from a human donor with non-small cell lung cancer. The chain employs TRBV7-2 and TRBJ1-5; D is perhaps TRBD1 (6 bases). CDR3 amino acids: CASSLWAGDSNQPQHF. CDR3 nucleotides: TGTGCCAGCAGCTTATGGGCAGGGGATAGCAATCAGCCCCAGCATTTT. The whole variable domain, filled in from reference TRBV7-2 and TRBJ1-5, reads GAGVSQSPSNKVTEKGKDVELRCDPISGHTALYWYRQSLGQGLEFLIYFQGNSAPDKSGLPSDRFSAERTGGSVSTLTIQRTQQEDSAVYLCASSLWAGDSNQPQHFGDGTRLSIL.